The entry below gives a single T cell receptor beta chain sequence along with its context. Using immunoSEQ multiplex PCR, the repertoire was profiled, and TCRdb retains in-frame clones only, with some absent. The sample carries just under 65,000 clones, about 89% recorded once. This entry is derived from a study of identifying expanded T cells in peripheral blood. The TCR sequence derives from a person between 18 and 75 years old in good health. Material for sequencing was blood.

In DNA, the CDR3 is TGTGCCAGCAGCTTGTTGGGGAATGAGCAGTTCTTC. Protein: CASSLLGNEQFF. The chain links TRBV5-4 to TRBJ2-1; no clear D. V was pared by 1 base and J by 7 bases, with 6 bases between. The CDR3 loop spans 12 amino acids. Germline V CDR1 and CDR2: SGHNT, YYREEE (reference sequence).